The rows below give T cell receptor beta chains drawn from one sample of a study of T cells in Graves' hyperthyroidism and ophthalmopathy. MiXCR was run by TCRdb on the multiplex PCR reads, yielding one entry per CDR3 protein. The data show over 250,000 distinct CDR3 sequences, 25% to 30% seen once. Sequencing was done on a sample of blood. The receptors derive from a man aged 35-49 years with Graves' hyperthyroidism that later progressed to Graves' ophthalmopathy. CDR3s include the opening cysteine and the closing phenylalanine or tryptophan. D genes are given only for firm matches. A row's size may be missing; if present it is once, few, many or a size class.

cdr3_aa cdr3_nt d_call v_call clone_size j_call
CASSYVGGMNTEAFF TGTGCCAGCAGTTACGTAGGAGGGATGAACACTGAGGCTTTCTTT NA TRBV6-5 many TRBJ1-1
CSVQGWSNTEAFF TGCAGTGTCCAGGGGTGGTCGAACACTGAAGCTTTCTTT NA TRBV20-1 many TRBJ1-1
CASSAMGGPNYGYTF TGCGCCAGCAGCGCCATGGGGGGACCCAACTATGGCTACACCTTC NA TRBV10-2 many TRBJ1-2
CASSFHTGKKGSNEQYF TGTGCCAGCAGTTTCCATACAGGGAAGAAAGGGAGCAACGAGCAGTACTTC NA TRBV28 many TRBJ2-7
CASTGNTIYF TGTGCCAGCACAGGAAACACCATATATTTT NA TRBV6-2/TRBV6-3 few TRBJ1-3
CSATPSGNEQFF TGCAGTGCCACCCCTAGCGGCAATGAGCAGTTCTTC TRBD2 TRBV20-1 many TRBJ2-1
CASSESLTGSGGGYTF TGTGCCAGCAGTGAATCCCTGACAGGGTCGGGTGGTGGCTACACCTTC TRBD1 TRBV6-4 NA TRBJ1-2
CASSPRRQGYHYGYTF TGTGCCAGCAGTCCACGTAGGCAGGGATACCACTATGGCTACACCTTC NA TRBV6-1 NA TRBJ1-2
CASSIFRNTEAFF TGTGCCAGTAGTATATTCAGGAACACTGAAGCTTTCTTT NA TRBV19 many TRBJ1-1
CATQGSGVDQPQHF TGTGCCACCCAGGGTTCGGGGGTCGATCAGCCCCAGCATTTT NA TRBV12-3/TRBV12-4 NA TRBJ1-5
CAWTPGRTEAFF TGTGCCTGGACACCGGGGAGGACTGAAGCTTTCTTT NA TRBV30 many TRBJ1-1
CASRGQDTEAFF TGTGCCAGCAGGGGACAAGACACTGAAGCTTTCTTT NA TRBV6-5 many TRBJ1-1
CASSIDRVYGYTF TGTGCCAGCAGTATAGACAGGGTGTATGGCTACACCTTC TRBD1 TRBV28 many TRBJ1-2
CASSSQGRTETQYF TGTGCCAGCAGCTCACAGGGACGGACAGAGACCCAGTACTTC NA TRBV7-9 many TRBJ2-5
CASSLRDGANEQYF TGCGCCAGCAGCCTCCGGGACGGGGCCAACGAGCAGTACTTC NA TRBV5-1 many TRBJ2-7
CASSWDTNYGYTF TGTGCCAGCAGTTGGGACACCAACTATGGCTACACCTTC NA TRBV7-8 NA TRBJ1-2
CASSLGHVNTEAFF TGCGCCAGCAGCTTGGGACACGTGAACACTGAAGCTTTCTTT NA TRBV5-1 NA TRBJ1-1
CSGLAAERGYTF TGCAGCGGCCTTGCGGCCGAGCGGGGCTACACCTTC NA TRBV29-1 many TRBJ1-2
CSARSPRGGFQPQHF TGCAGTGCTAGAAGCCCCCGCGGTGGGTTTCAGCCCCAGCATTTT NA TRBV20-1 NA TRBJ1-5
CSVDGGNTEAFF TGCAGCGTTGATGGCGGGAACACTGAAGCTTTCTTT NA TRBV29-1 NA TRBJ1-1
CSAATAGKKTQYF TGCAGTGCAGCGACGGCAGGGAAGAAGACCCAGTACTTC NA TRBV20-1 many TRBJ2-5
CASSQTINQETQYF TGTGCCAGCAGTCAAACAATAAACCAAGAGACCCAGTACTTC NA TRBV27 many TRBJ2-5
CSVTGDSNQPQHF TGCAGCGTTACGGGGGACAGCAATCAGCCCCAGCATTTT NA TRBV29-1 many TRBJ1-5
CASSEYKRGTYEQYF TGTGCCAGCAGTGAATATAAGCGGGGGACCTACGAGCAGTACTTC TRBD2 TRBV6-1 many TRBJ2-7
CASSLVATEQYF TGCGCCAGCAGCTTGGTAGCTACCGAGCAGTACTTC NA TRBV5-1 NA TRBJ2-7
CSAVGIGNQPQHF TGCAGTGCTGTGGGGATTGGCAATCAGCCCCAGCATTTT NA TRBV20-1 many TRBJ1-5
CASSVGQEGVEAFF TGTGCCAGCAGCGTCGGACAGGAAGGGGTTGAAGCTTTCTTT TRBD1 TRBV9 many TRBJ1-1
CASSLAGTGGDYEQYF TGTGCCAGCAGTTTAGCCGGGACAGGGGGCGACTACGAGCAGTACTTC TRBD1 TRBV12-3/TRBV12-4 many TRBJ2-7
CASSPQGTGGVNTEAFF TGTGCCAGTAGTCCCCAGGGGACAGGGGGGGTAAACACTGAAGCTTTCTTT TRBD1 TRBV19 few TRBJ1-1
CASSLVTVYKRKSTDTQYF TGTGCCAGCAGCTTAGTTACGGTATATAAGCGGAAAAGCACAGATACGCAGTATTTT NA TRBV11-3 many TRBJ2-3
CASTFGGTEAFF TGTGCCAGCACATTTGGGGGGACTGAAGCTTTCTTT NA TRBV12-3/TRBV12-4 many TRBJ1-1
CSASGTFTYEQYF TGCAGTGCTAGCGGGACTTTCACCTACGAGCAGTACTTC NA TRBV20-1 many TRBJ2-7
CASSESKAGDSGNTIYF TGCGCCAGCAGTGAGTCGAAGGCAGGGGACTCTGGAAACACCATATATTTT NA TRBV10-1 many TRBJ1-3
CSARDRQLPLRYGYTF TGCAGTGCTAGAGATCGGCAGCTACCTCTTCGCTATGGCTACACCTTC NA TRBV20-1 few TRBJ1-2
CASSRYVAGRCEQYF TGCGCCAGCAGCAGATATGTGGCAGGGCGGTGCGAGCAGTACTTC NA TRBV5-1 NA TRBJ2-7
CASSPPGQGLNTF TGTGCCAGCTCACCTCCGGGACAGGGTCTCAACACCTTC TRBD1 TRBV18 many TRBJ1-2
CASSPTGLSLGANVLTF TGTGCCAGCAGCCCCACCGGTCTTTCCCTTGGGGCCAACGTCCTGACTTTC NA TRBV9 many TRBJ2-6
CASSLALMAYEQYF TGTGCCAGCAGCTTAGCGCTAATGGCCTACGAGCAGTACTTC NA TRBV7-9 many TRBJ2-7
CASRGPGIQYF TGTGCCAGCAGGGGGCCGGGCATTCAGTACTTC NA TRBV25-1 many TRBJ2-4
CASTGHRVAETQYF TGTGCCAGCACGGGGCATAGGGTTGCAGAGACCCAGTACTTC NA TRBV2 many TRBJ2-5
CASSMVGGGVQPQHF TGTGCCAGTAGTATGGTTGGCGGGGGTGTTCAGCCCCAGCATTTT NA TRBV19 many TRBJ1-5
CASKNRGSTGELFF TGTGCCAGTAAGAACAGGGGTAGCACCGGGGAGCTGTTTTTT TRBD1 TRBV19 few TRBJ2-2
CASSLDRGRETQYF TGTGCCAGCAGCTTAGACAGGGGGAGGGAGACCCAGTACTTC NA TRBV11-2 many TRBJ2-5
CASSIINSPLHF TGTGCCAGCAGTATTATTAATTCACCCCTCCACTTT NA TRBV28 many TRBJ1-6
CASSVASTSGHEQYF TGTGCCAGCAGCGTAGCTTCTACCTCGGGGCACGAGCAGTACTTC NA TRBV9 many TRBJ2-7
CAWSEGQDGYTF TGTGCCTGGAGCGAAGGACAGGATGGCTACACCTTC TRBD1 TRBV30 many TRBJ1-2
CASSYSSHRANTEAFF TGTGCCAGCAGTTACTCGTCCCACAGGGCGAACACTGAAGCTTTCTTT NA TRBV6-2/TRBV6-3 NA TRBJ1-1
CATSPPLPLNTEAFF TGTGCCACCTCACCCCCTTTACCCCTGAACACTGAAGCTTTCTTT NA TRBV19 NA TRBJ1-1
CASSFSAGGDQYF TGTGCCAGCAGTTTTTCGGCGGGAGGCGATCAGTACTTC TRBD2 TRBV12-3/TRBV12-4 NA TRBJ2-7
CASSSPTGNGYGYTF TGTGCCAGCAGTTCCCCGACAGGGAATGGCTATGGCTACACCTTC TRBD1 TRBV6-5 NA TRBJ1-2
CASSLLDSTGELFF TGTGCCAGCAGCCTACTCGACAGTACCGGGGAGCTGTTTTTT NA TRBV7-3 many TRBJ2-2
CASSTTQERSDTQYF TGTGCCAGCAGCACAACACAAGAGAGGTCAGATACGCAGTATTTT NA TRBV6-5 many TRBJ2-3
CATKQNTGELFF TGTGCCACCAAGCAAAACACCGGGGAGCTGTTTTTT NA TRBV24-1 NA TRBJ2-2
CAWSVEGEAFF TGTGCCTGGAGTGTCGAGGGTGAAGCTTTCTTT NA TRBV30 once TRBJ1-1
CASSLDPDGYEQYF TGTGCCAGCAGCTTAGACCCAGACGGCTACGAGCAGTACTTC NA TRBV7-9 many TRBJ2-7
CSASRTSPYEQYF TGCAGTGCTAGCAGGACGAGCCCCTACGAGCAGTACTTC NA TRBV20-1 NA TRBJ2-7
CASRESSQTNYGYTF TGCGCCAGCCGCGAATCGAGTCAGACTAACTATGGCTACACCTTC NA TRBV5-1 NA TRBJ1-2
CATIDGRGSNEQYF TGTGCCACCATCGACGGCAGGGGAAGCAACGAGCAGTACTTC NA TRBV2 many TRBJ2-7
CASAYRDGAYEQYF TGCGCCAGCGCATATCGGGACGGAGCCTACGAGCAGTACTTC NA TRBV5-1 many TRBJ2-7